A single T cell receptor (beta chain) is shown here with its context. The sample belongs to a study of blood T cell repertoires in COVID-19. Study summary: Donors in the United States, Italy and Spain gave samples during acute or convalescent COVID-19. Sources were T cells, B-cell-depleted T cells, or PBMCs; the material itself was cDNA or gDNA.

In the original workflow: The authors estimated nucleated cell counts from reference gene primer amplification. Assay used: immunoSEQ multiplex PCR; TCRdb lists only in-frame clones, some missing. From that table come the V and J calls and clone size; the DNA was used to work out D and trimming. The repertoire holds around 400,000 clones, with about 90% as singletons. The sample consisted of peripheral blood. This TCR was sampled from a man aged 35 to 55 with acute or convalescent COVID-19.

DNA of the CDR3: TGTGCCACCAGCAGAGATGTGGGGCAGGGGCCCAGCGGCTACACCTTC. This codes for CATSRDVGQGPSGYTF. The rearrangement uses TRBV15 and TRBJ1-2; possible D gene TRBD1, 6 bases. This CDR3 is built from 16 residues. CDR1 LNHNV and CDR2 YYDKDF come from the germline V gene (reference sequence). V dropped 0 bases and J dropped 8 bases, with 19 bases sitting between them. The full variable domain, with the rest looked up from reference TRBV15 and TRBJ1-2, is DAMVIQNPRYQVTQFGKPVTLSCSQTLNHNVMYWYQQKSSQAPKLLFHYYDKDFNNEADTPDNFQSRRPNTSFCFLDIRSPGLGDTAMYLCATSRDVGQGPSGYTFGSGTRLTVV.